A selection of T cell receptor beta chains follows, all from one sample in a study of OX40 agonist ivuxolimab in advanced cancers. The protocol was immunoSEQ multiplex PCR, while the TCRdb copy is restricted to in-frame clones and leaves out a portion. The repertoire holds about 82,000 clones, with 75% to 90% as singletons. Here the sequenced sample was CD4+ or CD8+ T cells sorted from blood, taken in a trial of the OX40 agonist ivuxolimab. The receptor set was obtained from an adult with an advanced solid tumor such as melanoma, head and neck, liver or kidney cancer. CDR3s include the opening cysteine and the closing phenylalanine or tryptophan. D genes are given only for firm matches.

>TRBJ2-5|TRBV6-9|TRBD1
CARETGGGETQYF
TGTGCCAGGGAGACAGGGGGCGGGGAGACCCAGTACTTC
>TRBJ1-6|TRBV13|NA
CASTVAGEDNSPLHF
TGTGCCAGCACCGTAGCCGGGGAGGATAATTCACCCCTCCACTTT
>TRBJ2-2|TRBV18|NA
CASSPGTYTGELFF
TGTGCCAGCTCTCCAGGGACTTATACCGGGGAGCTGTTTTTT
>TRBJ1-2|TRBV5-1|TRBD1
CASSLLGGDYGYTF
TGCGCCAGCAGCTTGCTAGGGGGCGACTATGGCTACACCTTC
>TRBJ1-3|TRBV9|NA
CASSVFGQSLDTIYF
TGTGCCAGCAGCGTATTCGGACAGAGTTTGGACACCATATATTTT
>TRBJ2-7|TRBV6-1|NA
CASSRVSYEQYF
TGTGCCAGCAGTCGGGTCTCCTACGAGCAGTACTTC
>TRBJ2-5|TRBV4-1|TRBD1
CASSRTPGQQGGETQYF
TGCGCCAGCAGCCGCACACCGGGACAGCAGGGCGGAGAGACCCAGTACTTC
>TRBJ2-6|TRBV4-1|TRBD1
CASSPLPGQTAGANVLTF
TGCGCCAGCAGCCCGTTACCGGGACAGACAGCTGGGGCCAACGTCCTGACTTTC
>TRBJ1-4|TRBV5-4|TRBD1
CASSVDRGLSTNEKLFF
TGTGCCAGCAGCGTGGACAGGGGCCTTTCAACTAATGAAAAACTGTTTTTT
>TRBJ1-2|TRBV19|NA
CAGTRTTSGLGGYTF
TGTGCCGGAACTCGGACAACCAGTGGTTTGGGTGGCTACACCTTC
>TRBJ1-5|TRBV7-2|NA
CASSPQGNSNQPQHF
TGTGCCAGCAGCCCGCAGGGGAACAGCAATCAGCCCCAGCATTTT